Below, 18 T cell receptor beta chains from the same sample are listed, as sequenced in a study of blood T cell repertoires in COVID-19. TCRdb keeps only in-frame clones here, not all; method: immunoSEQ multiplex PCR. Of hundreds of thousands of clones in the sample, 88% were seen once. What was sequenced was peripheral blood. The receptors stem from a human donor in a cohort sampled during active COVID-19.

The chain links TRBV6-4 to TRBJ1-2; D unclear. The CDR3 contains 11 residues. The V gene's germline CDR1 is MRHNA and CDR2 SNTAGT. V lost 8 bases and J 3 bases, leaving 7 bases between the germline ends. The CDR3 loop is CASLRDYGYTF. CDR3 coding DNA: TGTGCCAGCCTGAGGGACTATGGCTACACCTTC.

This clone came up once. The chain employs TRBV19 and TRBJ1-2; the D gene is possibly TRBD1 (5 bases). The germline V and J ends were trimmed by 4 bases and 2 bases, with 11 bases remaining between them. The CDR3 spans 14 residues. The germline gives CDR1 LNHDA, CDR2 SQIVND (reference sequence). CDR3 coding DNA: TGTGCCAGTAGTACCCGGGGGGGGAACTATGGCTACACCTTC. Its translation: CASSTRGGNYGYTF.

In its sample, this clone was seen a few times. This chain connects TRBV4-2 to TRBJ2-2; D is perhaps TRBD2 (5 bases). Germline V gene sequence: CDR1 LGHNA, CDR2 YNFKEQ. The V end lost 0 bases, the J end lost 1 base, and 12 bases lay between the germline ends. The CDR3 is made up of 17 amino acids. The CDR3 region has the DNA TGTGCCAGCAGCCAAGATGTCCCCAGCGGGAACACCGGGGAGCTGTTTTTT. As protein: CASSQDVPSGNTGELFF.

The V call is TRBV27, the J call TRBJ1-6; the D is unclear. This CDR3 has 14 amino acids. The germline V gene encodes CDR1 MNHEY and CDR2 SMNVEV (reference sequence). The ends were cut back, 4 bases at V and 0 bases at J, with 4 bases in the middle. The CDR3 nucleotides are TGTGCCAGCAGTTGGGCCTCCTATAATTCACCCCTCCACTTT. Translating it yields CASSWASYNSPLHF.

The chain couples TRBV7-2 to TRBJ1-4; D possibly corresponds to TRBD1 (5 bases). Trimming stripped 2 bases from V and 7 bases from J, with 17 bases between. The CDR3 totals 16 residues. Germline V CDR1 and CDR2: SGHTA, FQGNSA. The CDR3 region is CASSLPGRGVGEKLFF. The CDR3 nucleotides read TGTGCCAGCAGCTTACCTGGGCGGGGCGTCGGTGAAAAACTGTTTTTT.

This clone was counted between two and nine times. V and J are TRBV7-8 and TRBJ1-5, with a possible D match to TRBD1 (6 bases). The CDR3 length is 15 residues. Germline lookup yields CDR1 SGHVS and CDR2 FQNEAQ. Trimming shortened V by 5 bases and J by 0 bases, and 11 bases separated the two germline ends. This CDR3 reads CASSLMDSSNQPQHF. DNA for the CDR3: TGTGCCAGCAGCCTTATGGACAGTAGCAATCAGCCCCAGCATTTT.

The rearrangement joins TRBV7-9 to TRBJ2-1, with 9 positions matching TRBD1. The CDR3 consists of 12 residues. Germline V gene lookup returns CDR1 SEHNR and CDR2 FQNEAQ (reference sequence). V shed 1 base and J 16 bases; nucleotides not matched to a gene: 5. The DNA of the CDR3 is TGTGCCAGCAGCTTAGGCGGGACAGGGAAATTCTTC. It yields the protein CASSLGGTGKFF. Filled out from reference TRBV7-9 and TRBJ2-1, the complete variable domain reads DTGVSQNPRHKITKRGQNVTFRCDPISEHNRLYWYRQTLGQGPEFLTYFQNEAQLEKSRLLSDRFSAERPKGSFSTLEIQRTEQGDSAMYLCASSLGGTGKFFGPGTRLTVL.

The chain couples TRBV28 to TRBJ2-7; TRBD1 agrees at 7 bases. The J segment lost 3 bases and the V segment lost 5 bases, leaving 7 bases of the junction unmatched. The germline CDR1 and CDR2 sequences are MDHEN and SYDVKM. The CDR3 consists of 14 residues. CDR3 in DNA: TGTGCCAGCAGTCCAGGGACAGTTGGCTACGAGCAGTACTTC. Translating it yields CASSPGTVGYEQYF.

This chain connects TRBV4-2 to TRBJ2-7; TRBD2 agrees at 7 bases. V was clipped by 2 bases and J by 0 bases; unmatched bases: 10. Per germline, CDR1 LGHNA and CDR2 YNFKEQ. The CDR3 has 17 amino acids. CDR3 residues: CASSQYRGSGFSYEQYF. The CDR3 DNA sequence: TGTGCCAGCAGCCAATATCGAGGTAGCGGGTTCTCCTACGAGCAGTACTTC.

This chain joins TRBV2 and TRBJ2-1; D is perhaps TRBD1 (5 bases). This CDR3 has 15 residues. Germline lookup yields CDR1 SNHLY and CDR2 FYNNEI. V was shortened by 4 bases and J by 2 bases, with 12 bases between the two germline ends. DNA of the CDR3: TGTGCCAGCAGTGGAGGCAGGGTGACCTACAATGAGCAGTTCTTC. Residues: CASSGGRVTYNEQFF. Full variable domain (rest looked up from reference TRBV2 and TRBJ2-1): EPEVTQTPSHQVTQMGQEVILRCVPISNHLYFYWYRQILGQKVEFLVSFYNNEISEKSEIFDDQFSVERPDGSNFTLKIRSTKLEDSAMYFCASSGGRVTYNEQFFGPGTRLTVL.

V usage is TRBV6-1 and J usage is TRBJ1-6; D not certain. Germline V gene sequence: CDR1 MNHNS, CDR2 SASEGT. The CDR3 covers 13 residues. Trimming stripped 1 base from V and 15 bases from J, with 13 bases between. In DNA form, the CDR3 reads TGTGCCAGCAGTGAAGGAAGGAAACAGCACCTCCACTTT. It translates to CASSEGRKQHLHF.

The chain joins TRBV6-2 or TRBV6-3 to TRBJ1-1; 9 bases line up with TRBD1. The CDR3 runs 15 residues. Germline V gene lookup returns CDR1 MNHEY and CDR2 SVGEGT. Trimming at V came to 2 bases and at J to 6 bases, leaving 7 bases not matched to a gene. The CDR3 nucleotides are TGTGCCAGCAGTTACCTTCCGGGACAGGGTGCTGAAGCTTTCTTT. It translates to CASSYLPGQGAEAFF.

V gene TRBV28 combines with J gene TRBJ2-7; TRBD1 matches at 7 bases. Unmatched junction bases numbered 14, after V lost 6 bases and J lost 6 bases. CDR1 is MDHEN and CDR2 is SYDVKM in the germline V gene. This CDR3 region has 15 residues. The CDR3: CASSLTTGWSSEQYF. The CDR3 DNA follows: TGTGCCAGCAGCTTGACGACAGGGTGGTCCAGCGAGCAGTACTTC.

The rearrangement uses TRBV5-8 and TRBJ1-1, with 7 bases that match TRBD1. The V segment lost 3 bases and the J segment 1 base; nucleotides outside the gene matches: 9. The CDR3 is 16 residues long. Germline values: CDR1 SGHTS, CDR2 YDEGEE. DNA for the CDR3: TGTGCCAGCAGCTATACGACAGGGAGGAGGAACACTGAAGCTTTCTTT. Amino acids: CASSYTTGRRNTEAFF.

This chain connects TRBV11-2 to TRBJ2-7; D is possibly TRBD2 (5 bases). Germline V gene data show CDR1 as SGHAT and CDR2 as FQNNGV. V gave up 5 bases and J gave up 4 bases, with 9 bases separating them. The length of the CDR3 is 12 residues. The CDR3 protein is CASSAGSYEQYF. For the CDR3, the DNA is TGTGCCAGCAGCGCGGGTTCGTACGAGCAGTACTTC.

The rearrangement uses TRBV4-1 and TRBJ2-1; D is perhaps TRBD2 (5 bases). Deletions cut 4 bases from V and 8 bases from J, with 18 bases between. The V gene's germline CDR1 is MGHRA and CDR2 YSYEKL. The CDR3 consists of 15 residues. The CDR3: CASSLGLETHHEQFF. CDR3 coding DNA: TGCGCCAGCAGCCTCGGACTCGAAACTCACCATGAGCAGTTCTTC.

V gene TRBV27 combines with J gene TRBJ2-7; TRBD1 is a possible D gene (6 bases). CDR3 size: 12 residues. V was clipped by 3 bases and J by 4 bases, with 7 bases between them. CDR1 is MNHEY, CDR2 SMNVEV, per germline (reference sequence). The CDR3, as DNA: TGTGCCAGCAGTTTTACAGGGTACGAGCAGTACTTC. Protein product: CASSFTGYEQYF.

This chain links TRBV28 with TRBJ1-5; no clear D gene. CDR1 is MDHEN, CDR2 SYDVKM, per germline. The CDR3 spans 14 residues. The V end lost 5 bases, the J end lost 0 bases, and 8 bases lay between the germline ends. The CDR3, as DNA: TGTGCCAGCAGTCCCCGGGGTAGCAATCAGCCCCAGCATTTT. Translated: CASSPRGSNQPQHF.